This section outlines one TCR beta chain sequence together with its context. Its antigen is not yet known. Per-nucleotide qualities are absent, and no much larger clonotype sits a single base away. The library was generated by the immunoSEQ multiplex PCR assay. For most patients, genomic DNA was isolated with the Qiagen DNeasy Blood and Tissue Kit and shipped frozen to Adaptive Biotechnologies for TCR sequencing. For most patients, genomic DNA was subjected to high-throughput TCR-beta CDR3 sequencing by Adaptive Biotechnologies. As for the authors' bioinformatics: Adaptive's ImmunoSEQ software was the source of the TCR sequencing data for roughly 19 patients, while three other patients were processed with MiXCR and VDJtools. To correct CD4 versus CD8 sorting errors, sequences present in both subsets at a frequency ratio below 5:1 were removed. CDR3 nucleotide sequences shared between donor and recipient were removed because their origin could not be assigned. Alloreactive clones required at least 2-fold expansion over unstimulated cells and minimum CFSE-low frequency of 0.002% (template counts) or 0.001% (read counts). Mappable clones were those detected in sequenced pre-transplant spleen, lymph node, or MLR CFSE-low populations of the donor or recipient. Cumulative frequency of alloreactive clones was calculated as a percentage of all sequences weighted by copy number. TCRdb took over this immuneACCESS table, retaining in-frame rearrangements with V and J assigned. Such tables are incomplete; in checked studies, under half of the missing clones stem from an unresolved V gene, and the remainder is unexplained. V, J and clone size reflect that table, while D and trimming were determined from the DNA. The sample table holds about 100,000 clones, of which about 88% were seen once. Around 0.96% of the sample is taken by the ten largest.

These data originate in a study of graft-versus-host responses after intestinal transplantation (dated by TCRdb to the early 2020s). Study-wide context: The transplants that recipients received were multivisceral, liver-intestinal, or isolated intestinal. Every recipient was given anti-thymocyte globulin induction, followed by about 3 years of maintenance tacrolimus and steroids. Bulk TCR-beta CDR3 sequencing was used to track graft-versus-host and host-versus-graft alloreactive T cell clones in the graft, circulation and bone marrow after intestinal transplantation. To identify alloreactive clones, pre-transplant mixed lymphocyte reaction products were sequenced and compared with unstimulated pre-transplant donor and recipient T cells. The cohort enrolled some 24 intestinal transplant recipients, one of whom was a retransplant, and a few patients without pretransplant specimens were excluded. Donor T cell macrochimerism was defined as a peak of at least 4% donor T cells among recipient peripheral blood mononuclear cells. Rather than going through the commercial service, samples from a few later patients were sequenced in-house on an Illumina MiSeq and processed with MiXCR. The full study reports these points: GvH clones were detected in recipient bone marrow, and some appeared earlier in ileal mucosa or blood, consistent with an intestinal mucosal origin. The conclusions were limited by the relatively low number and heterogeneity of the intestinal transplant patients. Early after transplant, declines in HvG clones were associated with peak levels of circulating GvH clones. In patients with donor T cell macrochimerism, the allografts had high GvH to HvG T cell clonal ratios.

The junction carries 9 bases between V and J, which are trimmed by 7 bases and 3 bases respectively. From a lookup of the germline V gene, CDR1 and CDR2 are LGHNT and FRNRAP. The CDR3 goes from the cysteine to the phenylalanine over 12 residues. Of all the DNA, just the CDR3 is kept, 36 bases in frame from base 1. The time point label, read with the paper, signifies: cells obtained before transplantation from donor or recipient. CD3+CD4+ and CD3+CD8+ populations were FACS-sorted from unstimulated pre-transplant donor and recipient cells taken from spleen or lymph nodes. The sequencing here drew on unstimulated CD4+ T cells sorted from spleen or lymph node cells, taken before intestinal transplant. The receptor's source is a human donor who received an intestinal transplant. Here the chain combines TRBV12-5 and TRBJ1-2; the D gene lacks a confident call. The sequenced DNA is TGTGCTAGTGCAAATGGGTACTATGGCTACACCTTC. Translation gives CASANGYYGYTF.